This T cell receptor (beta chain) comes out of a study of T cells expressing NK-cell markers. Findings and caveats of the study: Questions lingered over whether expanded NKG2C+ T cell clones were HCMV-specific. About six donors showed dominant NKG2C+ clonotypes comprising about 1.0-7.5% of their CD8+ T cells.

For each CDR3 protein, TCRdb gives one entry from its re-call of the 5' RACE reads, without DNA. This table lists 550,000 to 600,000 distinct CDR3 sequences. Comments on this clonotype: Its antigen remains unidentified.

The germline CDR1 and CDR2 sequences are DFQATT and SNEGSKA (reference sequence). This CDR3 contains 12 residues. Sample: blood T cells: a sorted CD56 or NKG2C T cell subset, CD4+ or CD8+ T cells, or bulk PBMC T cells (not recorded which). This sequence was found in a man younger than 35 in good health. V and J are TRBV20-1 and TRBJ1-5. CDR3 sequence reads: CSVSRKNQPQHF.